The next 20 T cell receptor beta chains were all read from a single sample in a study of OX40 agonist ivuxolimab in advanced cancers. Library prep was done by the immunoSEQ multiplex PCR assay. Imported from immuneACCESS, the table was reduced by TCRdb to in-frame sequences with V and J called. These copies leave out some clones; in studies compared against another copy, an unresolved V gene accounts for under half, and the cause of the remainder is not known. The sample records 75,000 to 95,000 clones, 80% to 95% of which are singletons. About 10% of the sample rests with the top ten. The starting material was CD4+ or CD8+ T cells sorted from blood, obtained in a trial of the OX40 agonist ivuxolimab. These receptors all come from an adult with an advanced solid tumor such as melanoma, head and neck, liver or kidney cancer.

The rearrangement uses TRBV9 and TRBJ2-3; D could derive from TRBD1 or TRBD2 (5 bases each). V lost 1 base and J 2 bases, leaving 8 bases between the germline ends. This CDR3 is built from 14 residues. Germline V lookup: CDR1 SGDLS, CDR2 YYNGEE. In nucleotides, the CDR3 is TGTGCCAGCAGCGTATGGGGGTCCACAGATACGCAGTATTTT. It encodes CASSVWGSTDTQYF.

The J gene is TRBJ2-2, the V gene TRBV7-6; 11 bases line up with TRBD1. J was trimmed by 4 bases and V by 1 base; bases with no gene match: 2. The CDR3 is 16 residues long. Germline CDR1 SGHVS, CDR2 FNYEAQ. This CDR3 reads CASSLGGTGGTGELFF. The CDR3 DNA follows: TGTGCCAGCAGCTTAGGAGGGACAGGGGGCACCGGGGAGCTGTTTTTT.

The chain carries TRBV27 and TRBJ1-6, with D tentatively TRBD1 (6 bases). The CDR3 length is 16 residues. Trimming left V 4 bases short and J 4 bases short, with 14 bases between. Germline V gene sequence: CDR1 MNHEY, CDR2 SMNVEV (reference sequence). The CDR3 DNA follows: TGTGCCAGCAGTTATGGAGGGGGTGCTTATAATTCACCCCTCCACTTT. It translates to CASSYGGGAYNSPLHF.

The chain employs TRBV21-1 and TRBJ2-7; TRBD1 is taken as the D call from the table, unchecked against the DNA. TRBV21-1 is a listed pseudogene. The CDR3 covers 17 residues. The CDR3 DNA reads as TGTGCCAGCAGCAAGGCACGCCCGGGACAGGGGTCCTACGAGCAGTACTTC. Its protein is CASSKARPGQGSYEQYF.

The genes are TRBV2 and TRBJ2-1, with D perhaps TRBD1 (5 bases). V dropped 4 bases and J dropped 10 bases, with 11 bases sitting between them. CDR3 length equals 12 residues. The germline CDR1 and CDR2 sequences are SNHLY and FYNNEI. The CDR3 DNA sequence: TGTGCCAGCAGTGCGGACATCCGGGAGCAGTTCTTC. Translating gives CASSADIREQFF.

V gene TRBV29-1 combines with J gene TRBJ2-7; TRBD1 is a possible D gene (6 bases). Germline lookup yields CDR1 SQVTM and CDR2 ANQGSEA. The CDR3 spans 15 residues. Trimming stripped 3 bases from V and 1 base from J, with 16 bases between. The chain's CDR3 is CSVESRQGNSYEQYF. For the CDR3, the DNA is TGCAGCGTTGAGAGTAGGCAGGGGAATTCCTACGAGCAGTACTTC.

This clone was seen just once. V usage is TRBV29-1 and J usage is TRBJ1-2; D gene unclear. The CDR3 is made up of 11 amino acids. Trimming cost V 3 bases and J 4 bases, with 6 bases left between them. CDR1 is SQVTM and CDR2 is ANQGSEA in the germline V gene. As DNA, the CDR3 is TGCAGCGTTGACTTCATCTATGGCTACACCTTC. Translated, it gives CSVDFIYGYTF.

V usage is TRBV19 and J usage is TRBJ1-1; TRBD1 aligns across 10 bases. Losses at the gene ends were 5 bases for V and 3 bases for J; bases not matched to a gene: 6. This CDR3 contains 15 residues. Germline V gene sequence: CDR1 LNHDA, CDR2 SQIVND (reference sequence). The CDR3: CASSGRTGGDTEAFF. The CDR3, as DNA: TGTGCCAGTAGTGGAAGGACAGGGGGGGACACTGAAGCTTTCTTT.

The chain employs TRBV19 and TRBJ2-5; 7 positions match TRBD2. CDR1 is LNHDA, CDR2 SQIVND, per germline (reference sequence). The CDR3 spans 15 residues. Trimming cost V 5 bases and J 4 bases; bases outside gene matches: 10. The CDR3: CASSSLELASETQYF. In nucleotides, the CDR3 is TGTGCCAGTAGTTCACTGGAACTAGCGTCAGAGACCCAGTACTTC. The entire variable domain, with the rest obtained from reference TRBV19 and TRBJ2-5, is as follows: DGGITQSPKYLFRKEGQNVTLSCEQNLNHDAMYWYRQDPGQGLRLIYYSQIVNDFQKGDIAEGYSVSREKKESFPLTVTSAQKNPTAFYLCASSSLELASETQYFGPGTRLLVL.

In this sample, this clone turned up a few times. CDR3 nucleotide sequence: TGCGCCAGCAGTGAGTCCTTCGCCACTGAAGCTTTCTTT. It translates to CASSESFATEAFF. The V gene is TRBV10-1, the J gene TRBJ1-1; D is unresolved. With 0 bases removed from V and 4 bases from J, the gap between germline ends came to 6 bases. The CDR3 runs 13 residues. CDR1 and CDR2 (germline): WNHNN, SYGVQD (reference sequence).

The CDR3 DNA reads TGTGCCAGCAGCGGACTAGCGGGGGGACAAGAGACCCAGTACTTC. Protein sequence: CASSGLAGGQETQYF. The chain employs TRBV13 and TRBJ2-5, with 14 bases identical to TRBD2. J was trimmed by 2 bases and V by 5 bases; bases with no gene match: 1. This CDR3 is built from 15 residues. Germline V CDR1 and CDR2: PRHDT, FYEKMQ (reference sequence).

The chain links TRBV6-5 to TRBJ2-1, with 10 bases identical to TRBD2. The CDR3 spans 14 residues. In germline, CDR1 is MNHEY, CDR2 SVGAGI. V lost 6 bases and J lost 4; bases outside the gene matches: 3. This CDR3 is CASSPSGGYNEQFF. Written as DNA, the CDR3 is TGTGCCAGCAGCCCTAGCGGGGGTTACAATGAGCAGTTCTTC.

This clone has a handful of counts. The chain combines TRBV27 with TRBJ1-2; 8 bases map to TRBD1. Germline values: CDR1 MNHEY, CDR2 SMNVEV (reference sequence). There are 14 residues in the CDR3. With 5 bases clipped from V and 4 bases from J, the junction kept 6 bases outside the gene matches. CDR3 nucleotide sequence: TGTGCCAGCAGTACGACAGGGGCAGGCTATGGCTACACCTTC. It encodes CASSTTGAGYGYTF.

This sequence joins TRBV4-1 and TRBJ2-1; D remains ambiguous. The CDR3 sequence is 14 residues long. The germline V gene encodes CDR1 MGHRA and CDR2 YSYEKL. Deletions cut 1 base from V and 4 bases from J, with 8 bases between. CDR3 nucleotide sequence: TGCGCCAGCAGCCAAGGGGGTACTTACAATGAGCAGTTCTTC. This encodes CASSQGGTYNEQFF.

The rearrangement joins TRBV7-9 to TRBJ1-4; no reliable D call. The V and J ends lost 4 bases and 12 bases respectively, with 18 bases between them. Germline CDR1 SEHNR, CDR2 FQNEAQ (reference sequence). The CDR3 totals 14 residues. CDR3 in amino acids: CASSSSEDLGELFF. Here the CDR3 DNA reads TGTGCCAGCAGCTCCTCGGAGGACCTCGGGGAACTGTTTTTT.

The rearrangement joins TRBV4-3 to TRBJ2-1, with TRBD1 matching over 10 bases. The CDR3 is 16 residues long. The V and J ends lost 1 base and 5 bases, in that order; junction bases with no gene match: 5. Per germline, CDR1 LGHNA and CDR2 YSLEER. The CDR3 here is CASSQATGGYHNEQFF. CDR3 bases: TGCGCCAGCAGCCAAGCGACAGGGGGCTATCACAATGAGCAGTTCTTC.

This rearrangement joins TRBV5-6 to TRBJ2-7; perhaps TRBD2 as D (5 bases). Trimming stripped 0 bases from V and 5 bases from J, with 15 bases between. This CDR3 comprises 15 residues. From germline, CDR1 is SGHDT and CDR2 YYEEEE. CDR3 sequence reads: CASSLELAGMDEQYF. The CDR3 DNA reads as TGTGCCAGCAGCTTGGAGCTAGCAGGTATGGACGAGCAGTACTTC.

Regarding this clone: A junction end diverges from the germline sequence, so it may reflect a read error. The rearrangement uses TRBV6-6 and TRBJ1-2; 9 positions agree with TRBD1. The germline gives CDR1 MNHNY, CDR2 SVGAGI (reference sequence). The CDR3 runs 16 residues. CDR3 nucleotides: TGTGCCAGCAGTAACTCGGGACAGGGTTATAACTATGGCTACACCTTC. It encodes CASSNSGQGYNYGYTF.

The rearrangement joins TRBV4-1 to TRBJ2-7; D remains ambiguous. Trimming stripped 2 bases from V and 5 bases from J, with 13 bases between. The CDR3 spans 14 residues. The germline gives CDR1 MGHRA, CDR2 YSYEKL. The CDR3 nucleotides are TGCGCCAGCAGCCAACTAAGTATGGGTCACGAGCAGTACTTC. This encodes CASSQLSMGHEQYF.

The chain has TRBV5-6 and TRBJ2-1; D gene uncertain. The CDR3 extends over 11 amino acids. V gave up 2 bases and J gave up 7 bases, with 4 bases separating them. CDR1 and CDR2 from the germline V gene are SGHDT and YYEEEE. The DNA of the CDR3 is TGTGCCAGCAGCTTCGGGAATGAGCAGTTCTTC. Translating gives CASSFGNEQFF.